This passage covers 17 T cell receptor beta chains from one sample sequenced in a study of blood T cell repertoires in COVID-19 (dated by TCRdb to the early 2020s). The library came from the immunoSEQ multiplex PCR assay. TCRdb re-hosts the immuneACCESS table, in-frame sequences only. Its copies lack some clones; in the studies checked, an unresolved V gene accounts for under half of them, and the cause for the rest is not known. The sample table holds 110,000 to 150,000 clones, of which approximately 90% were seen once. The ten largest clones capture just under 3% of the sample. What was sequenced was peripheral blood. These TCRs come from a man in his sixties with active or convalescent COVID-19.

Here the CDR3 DNA reads TGTGCCATCAGTGAGTCCCCGGGACAGGGGTCTGGAAACACCATATATTTT. This encodes CAISESPGQGSGNTIYF. V and J are TRBV10-3 and TRBJ1-3, with 10 bases that match TRBD1. The CDR3 consists of 17 residues. V was clipped by 0 bases and J by 1 base; unmatched bases: 3. From germline, CDR1 is ENHRY and CDR2 SYGVKD.

This chain links TRBV10-1 with TRBJ1-2, with a tentative D call TRBD1 (5 bases). Germline values: CDR1 WNHNN, CDR2 SYGVQD (reference sequence). V was pared by 3 bases and J by 13 bases, with 21 bases between. The length of the CDR3 is 14 residues. CDR3 sequence: CASSEPGSREVCTF. CDR3 in DNA: TGCGCCAGCAGTGAACCCGGGAGCAGGGAGGTTTGCACCTTC.

This chain uses TRBV9 with TRBJ2-2; a weak D match, TRBD1 (5 bases). This CDR3 contains 17 residues. The germline V and J ends were trimmed by 3 bases and 0 bases, with 15 bases remaining between them. Germline CDR1 is SGDLS and CDR2 is YYNGEE. The CDR3 loop reads CASSDALGHPNTGELFF. CDR3 nucleotide sequence: TGTGCCAGCAGCGACGCCCTCGGACATCCGAACACCGGGGAGCTGTTTTTT.

This clone appeared once. This chain links TRBV7-8 with TRBJ2-5, with D possibly TRBD1 on 5 matching bases. Deletions cut 1 base from V and 5 bases from J, with 11 bases between. The CDR3 is 14 residues long. In germline, CDR1 is SGHVS, CDR2 FQNEAQ. The CDR3: CASSLDRSMETQYF. CDR3 nucleotides: TGTGCCAGCAGCTTAGACAGGTCCATGGAGACCCAGTACTTC.

V usage is TRBV7-9 and J usage is TRBJ1-6; D might be TRBD1 (6 bases). The ends were cut back, 3 bases at V and 8 bases at J, with 11 bases in the middle. The CDR3 has 14 amino acids. Germline V gene lookup returns CDR1 SEHNR and CDR2 FQNEAQ (reference sequence). CDR3 region: CASSFGTMDSPLHF. In DNA, the CDR3 is TGTGCCAGCAGCTTCGGGACAATGGATTCACCCCTCCACTTT.

V usage is TRBV7-2 and J usage is TRBJ2-1; 12 bases fit TRBD2. Germline lookup yields CDR1 SGHTA and CDR2 FQGNSA. This CDR3 is 16 amino acids long. With V trimmed by 5 bases and J by 3 bases, 5 bases remained unmatched. CDR3 loop: CASSTSTSGGYNEQFF. CDR3 coding DNA: TGTGCCAGCAGCACCTCGACTAGCGGGGGCTACAATGAGCAGTTCTTC.

The sample holds a few counts of this clone. The V call is TRBV7-2, the J call TRBJ1-6; TRBD1 might be the D (5 bases). The CDR3 is 15 residues long. CDR1 and CDR2 from the germline V gene are SGHTA and FQGNSA. Trimming removed 4 bases from V and 7 bases from J, with 14 bases in between. CDR3 DNA: TGTGCCAGCAGCTCGCTGGGGGGTAACAATTCACCCCTCCACTTT. Its translation is CASSSLGGNNSPLHF.

This chain connects TRBV5-8 to TRBJ2-2, with 9 bases fitting TRBD1. This CDR3 comprises 16 residues. The germline V gene has CDR1 SGHTS and CDR2 YDEGEE. The V segment lost 4 bases and the J segment 5 bases; nucleotides outside the gene matches: 9. CDR3 sequence: CASSATGGPATGELFF. The CDR3 DNA is TGTGCCAGCAGCGCCACAGGGGGCCCCGCAACCGGGGAGCTGTTTTTT.

V gene TRBV2 combines with J gene TRBJ2-5, with 9 bases matching TRBD1. The CDR3 consists of 15 residues. J was trimmed by 5 bases and V by 7 bases; bases with no gene match: 11. The germline CDR1 and CDR2 sequences are SNHLY and FYNNEI. DNA of the CDR3: TGTGCCAGCACCCGGGACAGGGTGGGAATTGAGACCCAGTACTTC. Protein sequence: CASTRDRVGIETQYF. The variable domain in full, with the rest retrieved from reference TRBV2 and TRBJ2-5, is EPEVTQTPSHQVTQMGQEVILRCVPISNHLYFYWYRQILGQKVEFLVSFYNNEISEKSEIFDDQFSVERPDGSNFTLKIRSTKLEDSAMYFCASTRDRVGIETQYFGPGTRLLVL.

V and J are TRBV15 and TRBJ1-3; 9 bases agree with TRBD1. Trimming took 8 bases from V and 2 from J; bases not matched to a gene: 7. CDR1 and CDR2 from the germline V gene are LNHNV and YYDKDF (reference sequence). The CDR3 contains 15 residues. The CDR3 sequence is CATSNRTGAGNTIYF. The CDR3 DNA sequence: TGTGCCACCTCAAACCGGACAGGGGCTGGAAACACCATATATTTT. The variable domain in full, completed from reference TRBV15 and TRBJ1-3, reads DAMVIQNPRYQVTQFGKPVTLSCSQTLNHNVMYWYQQKSSQAPKLLFHYYDKDFNNEADTPDNFQSRRPNTSFCFLDIRSPGLGDTAMYLCATSNRTGAGNTIYFGEGSWLTVV.

This clone was observed once. The chain combines TRBV6-1 with TRBJ1-2; no clear D gene. Trimming shortened V by 0 bases and J by 7 bases, and 12 bases separated the two germline ends. Per the germline V gene, CDR1 is MNHNS and CDR2 is SASEGT. This CDR3 has 14 amino acids. The CDR3 region is CASSEALRGPGYTF. The DNA of the CDR3 is TGTGCCAGCAGTGAAGCGCTTCGAGGGCCTGGCTACACCTTC.

The rearrangement joins TRBV5-1 to TRBJ1-6; TRBD1 might be the D (6 bases). The CDR3 totals 14 residues. V was pared by 5 bases and J by 8 bases, with 14 bases between. Per germline, CDR1 SGHRS and CDR2 YFSETQ. DNA for the CDR3: TGCGCCAGCAGTCCAGGGGAGATCGATTCACCCCTCCACTTT. This gives the protein CASSPGEIDSPLHF.

The rearrangement joins TRBV14 to TRBJ1-1, with 9 bases identical to TRBD1. The ends lost 6 bases at V and 5 bases at J; junction bases unmatched: 10. The CDR3 runs to 15 residues. Germline V lookup: CDR1 SGHDN, CDR2 FVKESK. CDR3 amino acids: CASSQNRGQLTEAFF. In nucleotides, the CDR3 is TGTGCCAGCAGTCAAAACAGGGGGCAATTGACTGAAGCTTTCTTT.

The CDR3 is CASSIGDRGGDIQYF. The DNA of the CDR3 is TGCGCCAGCAGCATAGGGGACAGGGGAGGGGACATTCAGTACTTC. The J gene is TRBJ2-4, the V gene TRBV5-1, with 10 bases fitting TRBD1. Per the germline V gene, CDR1 is SGHRS and CDR2 is YFSETQ. The CDR3 totals 15 residues. V was pared by 4 bases and J by 8 bases, with 9 bases of the junction left unmatched.

V gene TRBV9 combines with J gene TRBJ1-5; D remains unclear. The CDR3 totals 18 residues. Looked up from germline, CDR1 is SGDLS and CDR2 is YYNGEE. Trimming cost V 0 bases and J 0 bases, with 16 bases left between them. CDR3 region: CASSVVQRGKDSNQPQHF. The CDR3 DNA sequence: TGTGCCAGCAGCGTAGTCCAAAGAGGGAAAGATAGCAATCAGCCCCAGCATTTT.

The V and J genes are TRBV7-2 and TRBJ2-3; no reliable D call. The germline gives CDR1 SGHTA, CDR2 FQGNSA. The CDR3 has 14 amino acids. V dropped 0 bases and J dropped 3 bases, with 7 bases sitting between them. CDR3 residues: CASSLAQITDTQYF. In DNA form, the CDR3 reads TGTGCCAGCAGCTTAGCGCAGATAACAGATACGCAGTATTTT.

The genes are TRBV20-1 and TRBJ1-4; perhaps TRBD1 as D (6 bases). Germline CDR1 reads DFQATT; CDR2 reads SNEGSKA (reference sequence). This CDR3 has 13 residues. V lost 3 bases and J lost 8, with 13 bases in between. Here the CDR3 DNA reads TGCAGTGCTAGTAGCAGGGGTTGGGAAAAACTGTTTTTT. This codes for CSASSRGWEKLFF.